What follows describes a single T cell receptor (beta chain). Its antigen is still unknown. The data derive from a study of OX40 agonist ivuxolimab in advanced cancers. In the study overall: Participants, around 80% male, averaged roughly 60 years of age, ranging from roughly 20 to 80.

Assay: immunoSEQ multiplex PCR; the TCRdb copy retains only in-frame clones and omits some. The sample lists 60,000 to 70,000 clones, roughly 82% seen once, with 1.5% to 2% in the top ten. CDR3 length: 15 residues. CDR1 LNHNV and CDR2 YYDKDF come from the germline V gene (reference sequence). Trimming shortened V by 0 bases and J by 3 bases, and 10 bases separated the two germline ends. General study results and limits: In CD8+ T cells, expanded clones were on average more numerous than in CD4+.

The J gene is TRBJ2-3, the V gene TRBV15; possibly TRBD1 or TRBD2 for D (5 bases each). This clonotype was sampled from an adult with an advanced solid tumor such as melanoma, head and neck, liver or kidney cancer. The specimen comprised CD4+ or CD8+ T cells sorted from blood, sampled in a trial of the OX40 agonist ivuxolimab. CDR3 sequence reads: CATSRDYEGTDTQYF. In DNA, the CDR3 is TGTGCCACCAGCAGAGATTATGAGGGGACAGATACGCAGTATTTT.